The 23 T cell receptor beta chains reported below all come from one sample, sequenced in a study of blood T cell repertoires in COVID-19 (dated by TCRdb to 2018 to 2020). The library was made by the immunoSEQ multiplex PCR assay. TCRdb mirrors the immuneACCESS table, restricted to in-frame sequences. Some clones are absent from its copies; in checked studies, under half trace to an unresolved V gene, and the reason for the others is unknown. The sample records 32,000 or so clones, 70% to 90% of which are singletons. The top ten constitute about 61% of the sample. Source material: peripheral blood. The receptors were gathered from a man aged 70-80 years with acute or convalescent COVID-19.

V gene TRBV7-2 combines with J gene TRBJ1-5, with D perhaps matching TRBD1 (5 bases). The CDR3 spans 15 residues. The germline V gene encodes CDR1 SGHTA and CDR2 FQGNSA. Trimming pared 5 bases from V and 5 bases from J, leaving 16 bases between. The CDR3 here is CASSQGGVTDQPQHF. DNA for the CDR3: TGTGCCAGCAGCCAGGGAGGAGTCACTGATCAGCCCCAGCATTTT. The full variable domain, with the rest looked up from reference TRBV7-2 and TRBJ1-5, is GAGVSQSPSNKVTEKGKDVELRCDPISGHTALYWYRQSLGQGLEFLIYFQGNSAPDKSGLPSDRFSAERTGGSVSTLTIQRTQQEDSAVYLCASSQGGVTDQPQHFGDGTRLSIL.

The chain couples TRBV18 to TRBJ1-5; 7 bases are shared with TRBD1. CDR1 is KGHSH, CDR2 LQKENI, per germline. J was trimmed by 6 bases and V by 5 bases; bases with no gene match: 4. This CDR3 has 13 residues. CDR3 region: CASSSQGGQPQHF. CDR3 nucleotide sequence: TGTGCCAGCTCATCTCAGGGGGGTCAGCCCCAGCATTTT.

This clone was observed a few times. The chain combines TRBV7-2 with TRBJ1-2; D gene ambiguous. The V gene lost 1 base and the J gene lost 8 bases, with 14 bases spanning the gap. CDR1 SGHTA and CDR2 FQGNSA come from the germline V gene. This CDR3 has 14 amino acids. The CDR3 region is CASSLDRGSGGYTF. CDR3 coding DNA: TGTGCCAGCAGCTTAGATCGGGGTTCCGGCGGCTACACCTTC.

The genes are TRBV6-2 or TRBV6-3 and TRBJ2-7, with TRBD2 identical over 7 bases. The V gene's germline CDR1 is MNHEY and CDR2 SVGEGT. V was pared by 0 bases and J by 5 bases, with 4 bases of the junction left unmatched. The CDR3 is 14 amino acids. CDR3 region: CASSYSAGVDEQYF. In nucleotides, the CDR3 is TGTGCCAGCAGTTACTCCGCGGGAGTGGACGAGCAGTACTTC.

In DNA, the CDR3 is TGTGCCAGCACCCCGGAAGGACTAGCGGGAGTAGAGCAGTTCTTC. This encodes CASTPEGLAGVEQFF. The chain combines TRBV7-8 with TRBJ2-1; 13 nucleotides line up with TRBD2. The V gene's germline CDR1 is SGHVS and CDR2 FQNEAQ. V lost 7 bases to trimming and J lost 10 bases; unmatched junction nucleotides: 10. CDR3 size: 15 residues.

This clone was seen a few times. This chain joins TRBV7-9 and TRBJ1-4; D ambiguous. The CDR3 totals 14 residues. Germline CDR1 reads SEHNR; CDR2 reads FQNEAQ (reference sequence). V dropped 7 bases and J dropped 8 bases, with 17 bases sitting between them. CDR3 bases: TGTGCCAGCACCCGCGCCGAGGGTCGGGAAAAACTGTTTTTT. Residues: CASTRAEGREKLFF.

The chain uses TRBV3-1 (or the pseudogene TRBV3-2) and TRBJ2-1, with 8 bases aligning to TRBD2. CDR1 is LGHDT, CDR2 YNNKEL, per germline (reference sequence). The CDR3 runs 12 residues. Trimming cost V 7 bases and J 6 bases; bases outside gene matches: 2. CDR3 sequence (DNA): TGTGCCAGCAACCGGGGGGGCAATGAGCAGTTCTTC. Its translation: CASNRGGNEQFF.

This clone is labeled medium-sized. The J gene is TRBJ1-5, the V gene TRBV27, with D possibly TRBD1 on 5 matching bases. The CDR3 has 14 residues. Germline assignment: CDR1 MNHEY and CDR2 SMNVEV (reference sequence). The V end lost 2 bases, the J end lost 2 bases, and 7 bases lay between the germline ends. CDR3 nucleotide sequence: TGTGCCAGCAGTTTAGACAGAGGCAATCAGCCCCAGCATTTT. Translation: CASSLDRGNQPQHF.

Here the CDR3 reads CASSLDGPYEQYF. CDR3 nucleotide sequence: TGTGCCAGCAGCCTAGACGGCCCCTACGAGCAGTACTTC. The V gene is TRBV5-6, the J gene TRBJ2-7; D is ambiguous. Germline V gene data show CDR1 as SGHDT and CDR2 as YYEEEE. This CDR3 comprises 13 residues. V was pared by 4 bases and J by 2 bases, with 10 bases between.

The rearrangement joins TRBV11-3 to TRBJ2-7; TRBD1 agrees at 9 bases. The CDR3 length is 13 residues. J lost 3 bases, V lost 5 bases, and 2 bases had no gene match. The germline V gene encodes CDR1 SGHNT and CDR2 YENEEA. The chain's CDR3 is CASSRTGDYEQYF. DNA of the CDR3: TGTGCCAGCAGCCGGACAGGGGACTACGAGCAGTACTTC. The full variable domain, its missing parts supplied by reference TRBV11-3 and TRBJ2-7, is EAGVVQSPRYKIIEKKQPVAFWCNPISGHNTLYWYLQNLGQGPELLIRYENEEAVDDSQLPKDRFSAERLKGVDSTLKIQPAELGDSAVYLCASSRTGDYEQYFGPGTRLTVT.

V gene TRBV10-3 combines with J gene TRBJ1-1; maybe TRBD1 (6 bases). V lost 8 bases and J 1 base, leaving 11 bases between the germline ends. Germline CDR1 reads ENHRY; CDR2 reads SYGVKD. This CDR3 contains 13 residues. The CDR3 region is CAIAHRENTEAFF. The CDR3 nucleotides are TGTGCCATCGCTCACAGGGAGAACACTGAAGCTTTCTTT.

The gene calls are TRBV30 and TRBJ1-2; TRBD1 matches at 10 bases. Trimming cost V 5 bases and J 7 bases; bases outside gene matches: 16. This CDR3 region has 16 residues. Germline V gene lookup returns CDR1 GTSNPN and CDR2 SVGIG (reference sequence). Here the CDR3 DNA reads TGTGCCTGGGGCGTAGACTGGGACAGGGGTTTCGGTGGCTACACCTTC. It specifies CAWGVDWDRGFGGYTF.

V gene TRBV12-3 or TRBV12-4 combines with J gene TRBJ1-4; 8 positions match TRBD1. The CDR3 has 13 amino acids. Unmatched junction bases numbered 5, after V lost 6 bases and J lost 8 bases. The CDR3 spells CASRSGGHEKLFF. In DNA, the CDR3 is TGTGCCAGCAGATCAGGGGGCCACGAAAAACTGTTTTTT.

V usage is TRBV25-1 and J usage is TRBJ2-4; 8 bases are shared with TRBD2. CDR1 is MGHDK, CDR2 SYGVNS, per germline. This CDR3 has 15 residues. CDR3 sequence: CGSGGGALAKNIQYF. As DNA, the CDR3 is TGTGGGTCCGGGGGGGGAGCTCTAGCCAAAAACATTCAGTACTTC.

The chain links TRBV11-2 to TRBJ1-3; a weak D match, TRBD1 (5 bases). This CDR3 has 14 amino acids. V was shortened by 5 bases and J by 2 bases, with 10 bases between the two germline ends. Germline values: CDR1 SGHAT, CDR2 FQNNGV. In DNA, the CDR3 is TGTGCCAGCAGCCCCGGACAACCTGGAAACACCATATATTTT. Protein sequence: CASSPGQPGNTIYF.

The chain links TRBV23-1 to TRBJ1-4; 9 positions match TRBD1. TRBV23-1 is flagged as an ORF with uncertain function. CDR3 size: 21 residues. The junction had 14 bases not matched to a gene; V was cut back by 0 bases and J by 0 bases. CDR3 residues: CASSQSPPGTGNLATNEKLFF. In DNA, the CDR3 is TGCGCCAGCAGTCAATCCCCTCCCGGGACAGGGAACCTTGCAACTAATGAAAAACTGTTTTTT.

V usage is TRBV7-3 and J usage is TRBJ2-3; 9 bases are shared with TRBD2. V was clipped by 1 base and J by 5 bases; unmatched bases: 19. The CDR3 consists of 20 residues. Germline lookup yields CDR1 SGHTA and CDR2 FQGTGA. The CDR3 is CASSLKLRAFGGRAEDTQYF. CDR3 DNA: TGTGCCAGCAGCTTAAAGTTAAGGGCTTTTGGCGGGAGGGCCGAAGATACGCAGTATTTT.

This clone was counted a single time. The V and J genes are TRBV2 and TRBJ2-5; possible D gene TRBD2, 5 bases. The V end lost 1 base, the J end lost 4 bases, and 10 bases lay between the germline ends. The CDR3 contains 14 residues. Germline CDR1 SNHLY, CDR2 FYNNEI. The CDR3 nucleotides are TGTGCCAGCAGTGAAGTGGCCGGAGGAGAGACCCAGTACTTC. Translating gives CASSEVAGGETQYF.

V and J are TRBV3-1 (or the pseudogene TRBV3-2) and TRBJ1-2; unclear D gene. Germline CDR1 LGHDT, CDR2 YNNKEL (reference sequence). Trimming removed 0 bases at V and 4 bases at J, with 9 bases between. This CDR3 has 14 amino acids. CDR3 amino acids: CASSQDFVAYGYTF. The CDR3 DNA sequence: TGTGCCAGCAGCCAAGACTTTGTAGCCTATGGCTACACCTTC.

This clone was seen more than once but under ten times. This rearrangement joins TRBV18 to TRBJ2-7, with D tentatively TRBD1 (5 bases). The CDR3 loop spans 11 amino acids. V was clipped by 4 bases and J by 7 bases, with 8 bases between them. Germline assignment: CDR1 KGHSH and CDR2 LQKENI. This CDR3 is CASSLTEEQYF. The DNA of the CDR3 is TGTGCCAGCTCACTGACAGAGGAGCAGTACTTC.

The chain couples TRBV28 to TRBJ1-6; TRBD1 aligns across 10 bases. Germline lookup yields CDR1 MDHEN and CDR2 SYDVKM. J gave up 6 bases and V 4 bases, and 12 bases lay outside the gene matches. The CDR3 consists of 18 residues. The CDR3 DNA is TGTGCCAGCAGTTCCGGGACAGGGGTTTTGGTCGGTAATTCACCCCTCCACTTT. Encoded protein: CASSSGTGVLVGNSPLHF.

V gene TRBV4-2 combines with J gene TRBJ1-3; D is undetermined. Trimming stripped 0 bases from V and 0 bases from J, with 15 bases between. The CDR3 has 18 amino acids. Germline CDR1 and CDR2: LGHNA and YNFKEQ. The CDR3 is CASSQEGTPNYSGNTIYF. CDR3 DNA sequence: TGTGCCAGCAGCCAAGAGGGCACACCTAATTACTCTGGAAACACCATATATTTT.

This clone has a single count. The gene calls are TRBV28 and TRBJ1-1; possible D gene TRBD1, 5 bases. The CDR3 has 14 amino acids. Between the trimmed V and J ends, which lost 5 bases and 5 bases, there was a span of 15 bases. Germline CDR1 and CDR2: MDHEN and SYDVKM. The CDR3 nucleotides are TGTGCCAGCAGTAGCTTGGAGGGGAGGACTGAAGCTTTCTTT. The encoded protein is CASSSLEGRTEAFF.